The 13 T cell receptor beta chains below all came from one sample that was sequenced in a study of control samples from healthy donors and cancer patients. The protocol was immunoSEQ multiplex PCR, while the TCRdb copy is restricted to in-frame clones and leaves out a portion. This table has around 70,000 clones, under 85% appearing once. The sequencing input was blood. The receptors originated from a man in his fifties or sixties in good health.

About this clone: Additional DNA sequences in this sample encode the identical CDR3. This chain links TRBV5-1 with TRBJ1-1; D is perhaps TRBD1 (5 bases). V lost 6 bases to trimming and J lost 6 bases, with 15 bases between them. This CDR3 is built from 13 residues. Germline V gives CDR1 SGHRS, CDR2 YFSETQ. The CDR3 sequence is CASKAGTMAEAFF. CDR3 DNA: TGCGCCAGCAAAGCAGGGACGATGGCTGAAGCTTTCTTT.

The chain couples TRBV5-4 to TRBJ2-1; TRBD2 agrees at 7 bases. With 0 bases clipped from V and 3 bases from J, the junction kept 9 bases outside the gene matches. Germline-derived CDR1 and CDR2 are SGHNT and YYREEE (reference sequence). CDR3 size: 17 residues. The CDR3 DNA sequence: TGTGCCAGCAGCTTGGAAAGGGGCGGGAGAGGCTACAATGAGCAGTTCTTC. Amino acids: CASSLERGGRGYNEQFF.

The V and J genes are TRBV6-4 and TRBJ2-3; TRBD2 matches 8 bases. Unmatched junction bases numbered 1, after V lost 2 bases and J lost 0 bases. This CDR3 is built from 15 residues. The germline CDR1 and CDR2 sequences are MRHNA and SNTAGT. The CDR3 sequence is CASSDGGRSTDTQYF. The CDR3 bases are TGTGCCAGCAGTGACGGCGGGAGGAGCACAGATACGCAGTATTTT.

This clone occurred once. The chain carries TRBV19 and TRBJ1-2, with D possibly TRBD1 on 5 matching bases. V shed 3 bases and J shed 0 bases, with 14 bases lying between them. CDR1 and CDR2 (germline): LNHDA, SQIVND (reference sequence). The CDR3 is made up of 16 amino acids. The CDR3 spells CASSMISGATNYGYTF. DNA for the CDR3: TGTGCCAGTAGTATGATCAGCGGGGCCACTAACTATGGCTACACCTTC.

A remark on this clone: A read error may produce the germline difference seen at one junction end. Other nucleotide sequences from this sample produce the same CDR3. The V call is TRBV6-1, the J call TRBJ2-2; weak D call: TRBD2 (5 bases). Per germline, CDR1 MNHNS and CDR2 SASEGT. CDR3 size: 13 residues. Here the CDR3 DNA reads TGTGCCAGCAGTGAAGGCCGCACCGGGGAGCTATTTTTT. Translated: CASSEGRTGELFF.

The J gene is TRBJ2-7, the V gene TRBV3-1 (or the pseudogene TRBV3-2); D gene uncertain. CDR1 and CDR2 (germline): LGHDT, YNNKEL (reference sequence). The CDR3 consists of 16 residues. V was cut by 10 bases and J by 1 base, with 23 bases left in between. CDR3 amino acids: CATPPGEINYSYEQYF. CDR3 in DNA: TGTGCCACACCCCCGGGTGAGATTAACTATTCCTACGAGCAGTACTTC.

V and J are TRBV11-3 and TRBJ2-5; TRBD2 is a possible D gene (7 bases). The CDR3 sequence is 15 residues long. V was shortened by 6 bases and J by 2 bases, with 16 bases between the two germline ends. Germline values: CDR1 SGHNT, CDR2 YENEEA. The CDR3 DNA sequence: TGTGCCAGCAGTTTCGGAGGGGGGGAACAAGAGACCCAGTACTTC. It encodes CASSFGGGEQETQYF.

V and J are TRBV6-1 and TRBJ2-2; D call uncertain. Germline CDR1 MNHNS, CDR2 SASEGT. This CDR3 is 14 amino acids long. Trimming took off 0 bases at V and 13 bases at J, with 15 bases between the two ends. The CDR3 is CASSEASVPRGLFF. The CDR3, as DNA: TGTGCCAGCAGTGAAGCGTCTGTCCCTCGTGGGCTGTTTTTT.

CDR3 bases: TGTGCCAGCAGCTTAGGCGGAAGGAACCGGCTCAATGAGCAGTTCTTC. Translated: CASSLGGRNRLNEQFF. This sequence joins TRBV11-2 and TRBJ2-1; the D is unclear. V lost 1 base and J 6 bases, leaving 16 bases between the germline ends. Germline lookup yields CDR1 SGHAT and CDR2 FQNNGV. This CDR3 has 16 amino acids.

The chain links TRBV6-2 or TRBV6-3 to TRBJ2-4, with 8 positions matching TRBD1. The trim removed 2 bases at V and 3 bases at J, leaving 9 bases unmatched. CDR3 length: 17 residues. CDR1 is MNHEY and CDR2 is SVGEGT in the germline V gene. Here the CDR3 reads CASSYRAGGAGKNIQYF. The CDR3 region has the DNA TGTGCCAGCAGTTACCGCGCAGGGGGCGCGGGCAAAAACATTCAGTACTTC.

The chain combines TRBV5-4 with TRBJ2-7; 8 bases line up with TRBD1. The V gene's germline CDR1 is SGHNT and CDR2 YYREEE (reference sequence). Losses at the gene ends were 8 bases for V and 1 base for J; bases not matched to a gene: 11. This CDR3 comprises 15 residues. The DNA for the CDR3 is TGTGCCAGTTCACACCCGGGACAGGAATCCTACGAGCAGTACTTC. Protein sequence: CASSHPGQESYEQYF.

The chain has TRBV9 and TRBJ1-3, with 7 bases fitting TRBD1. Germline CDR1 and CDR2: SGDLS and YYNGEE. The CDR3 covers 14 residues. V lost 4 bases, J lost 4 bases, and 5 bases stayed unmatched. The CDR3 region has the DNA TGTGCCAGCAGCTTTACAGGGGACGGAAACACCATATATTTT. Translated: CASSFTGDGNTIYF.

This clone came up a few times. The CDR3 sequence: CASSARETDTQYF. DNA of the CDR3: TGCGCCAGCAGCGCCAGAGAAACAGATACGCAGTATTTT. This chain uses TRBV5-1 with TRBJ2-3; D remains ambiguous. V lost 4 bases, J lost 3 bases, and 9 bases lay in between. Germline-derived CDR1 and CDR2 are SGHRS and YFSETQ. CDR3 length: 13 residues.